The rows below give T cell receptor beta chains drawn from one sample of a study of a mutant IDH1 vaccine in newly diagnosed glioma. Antigens of these TCRs are unknown. The repertoire was sequenced with immunoSEQ multiplex PCR; TCRdb's copy has only in-frame clones and lacks some. The sample yields 40,000 to 60,000 clones, around 80% seen once. This sample comprised PBMCs, obtained from a glioma patient whose treatment included an IDH1 peptide vaccine. These receptors originate from a man aged 40-55 years with glioma. CDR3s include the opening cysteine and the closing phenylalanine or tryptophan. Each record gives: V gene, D gene, CDR3 length, clone size, J gene, CDR3 protein, CDR3 DNA. The D gene is left open where the match is weak. Only some rows state a clone size, as once, few, many or a class for expanded clones.

V: TRBV5-1; D: NA; length: 14; size: NA; J: TRBJ2-7; CDR3: CASSDQAGPYEQYF; DNA: TGCGCCAGCAGCGACCAAGCGGGTCCCTACGAGCAGTACTTC
V: TRBV29-1; D: NA; length: 13; size: NA; J: TRBJ1-4; CDR3: CSARGLANEKLFF; DNA: TGCAGCGCCAGGGGTTTAGCTAATGAAAAACTGTTTTTT
V: TRBV9; D: NA; length: 14; size: NA; J: TRBJ1-2; CDR3: CASSSGEGNYGYTF; DNA: TGTGCCAGCAGTTCCGGGGAGGGGAACTATGGCTACACCTTC
V: TRBV4-1; D: NA; length: 15; size: NA; J: TRBJ2-7; CDR3: CASSQGTEPGYEQYF; DNA: TGCGCCAGCAGCCAAGGTACGGAGCCCGGGTACGAGCAGTACTTC
V: TRBV6-5; D: NA; length: 16; size: NA; J: TRBJ2-4; CDR3: CASSSAGSKFKNIQYF; DNA: TGTGCCAGCAGTTCTGCGGGGTCTAAATTCAAAAACATTCAGTACTTC
V: TRBV30; D: TRBD2; length: 14; size: NA; J: TRBJ2-3; CDR3: CAWSGRGGSDTQYF; DNA: TGTGCCTGGAGTGGGCGGGGGGGCTCAGATACGCAGTATTTT
V: TRBV10-1; D: TRBD2; length: 14; size: few; J: TRBJ2-5; CDR3: CASSYAGVQETQYF; DNA: TGCGCCAGCAGTTACGCGGGAGTCCAAGAGACCCAGTACTTC
V: TRBV18; D: NA; length: 15; size: NA; J: TRBJ2-3; CDR3: CASSVGTPPGDTQYF; DNA: TGTGCCAGCTCGGTCGGGACACCTCCAGGAGATACGCAGTATTTT
V: TRBV5-1; D: NA; length: 15; size: NA; J: TRBJ2-4; CDR3: CASSEDADGGAIQYF; DNA: TGCGCCAGCAGCGAGGACGCGGACGGGGGTGCCATTCAGTACTTC
V: TRBV19; D: NA; length: 13; size: NA; J: TRBJ2-3; CDR3: CASTESPADTQYF; DNA: TGTGCCAGTACCGAATCGCCGGCGGATACGCAGTATTTT
V: TRBV7-2; D: NA; length: 15; size: NA; J: TRBJ1-5; CDR3: CASSAGGGLGQPQHF; DNA: TGTGCCAGCAGCGCCGGGGGTGGGCTGGGTCAGCCCCAGCATTTT
V: TRBV7-8; D: TRBD1; length: 14; size: NA; J: TRBJ2-7; CDR3: CASSLSGQGYEQYF; DNA: TGTGCCAGCAGCTTATCAGGACAGGGCTACGAGCAGTACTTC
V: TRBV7-8; D: NA; length: 12; size: NA; J: TRBJ2-7; CDR3: CASSPGRYEQYF; DNA: TGTGCCAGCAGCCCCGGACGGTACGAGCAGTACTTC
V: TRBV15; D: TRBD1; length: 14; size: NA; J: TRBJ2-7; CDR3: CATSWGQGAREQYF; DNA: TGTGCCACCAGCTGGGGACAGGGGGCGAGGGAGCAGTACTTC
V: TRBV5-6; D: TRBD2; length: 17; size: once; J: TRBJ2-3; CDR3: CASSLGTSGKSTDTQYF; DNA: TGTGCCAGCAGCTTAGGGACTAGCGGGAAGAGCACAGATACGCAGTATTTT
V: TRBV30; D: TRBD2; length: 12; size: few; J: TRBJ2-1; CDR3: CAWGLAGTEQFF; DNA: TGTGCCTGGGGACTAGCGGGGACGGAGCAGTTCTTC
V: TRBV2; D: NA; length: 10; size: NA; J: TRBJ2-3; CDR3: CASRQGTQYF; DNA: TGTGCCAGCAGGCAGGGAACGCAGTATTTT
V: TRBV19; D: NA; length: 16; size: once; J: TRBJ1-5; CDR3: CASSRPYSHSNQPQHF; DNA: TGTGCCAGTAGTCGCCCCTATTCCCACAGCAATCAGCCCCAGCATTTT
V: TRBV2; D: NA; length: 13; size: NA; J: TRBJ1-1; CDR3: CASPQGRGTEAFF; DNA: TGTGCCAGCCCTCAGGGGAGAGGCACTGAAGCTTTCTTT
V: TRBV5-4; D: TRBD2; length: 17; size: NA; J: TRBJ2-4; CDR3: CASSLSGGSLAKNIQYF; DNA: TGTGCCAGCAGCTTGTCGGGGGGGAGTCTAGCCAAAAACATTCAGTACTTC
V: TRBV6-1; D: NA; length: 16; size: NA; J: TRBJ1-4; CDR3: CASSEFTQALNEKLFF; DNA: TGTGCCAGCAGTGAGTTTACACAGGCCCTTAATGAAAAACTGTTTTTT
V: TRBV9; D: NA; length: 15; size: once; J: TRBJ2-5; CDR3: CASSEGEALRETQYF; DNA: TGTGCCAGCAGCGAAGGGGAGGCCTTGCGGGAGACCCAGTACTTC
V: TRBV6-1; D: NA; length: 16; size: few; J: TRBJ1-1; CDR3: CASSEEGAIMNTEAFF; DNA: TGTGCCAGCAGTGAAGAAGGGGCGATCATGAACACTGAAGCTTTCTTT